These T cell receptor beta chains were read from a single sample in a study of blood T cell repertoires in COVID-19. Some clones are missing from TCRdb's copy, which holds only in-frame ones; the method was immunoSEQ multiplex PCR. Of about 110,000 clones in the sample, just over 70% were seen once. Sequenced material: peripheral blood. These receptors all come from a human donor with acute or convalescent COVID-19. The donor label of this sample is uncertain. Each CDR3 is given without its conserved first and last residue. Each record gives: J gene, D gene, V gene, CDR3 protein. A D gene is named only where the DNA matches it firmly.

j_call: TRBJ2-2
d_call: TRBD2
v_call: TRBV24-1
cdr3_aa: ATSDLMQGGDTGELF

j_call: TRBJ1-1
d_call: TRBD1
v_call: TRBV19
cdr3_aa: ASSMGQGWTEAF

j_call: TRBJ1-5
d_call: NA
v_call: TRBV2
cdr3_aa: ASSETGFNQPQH

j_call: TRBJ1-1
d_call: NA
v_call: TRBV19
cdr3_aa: ASSINSRGTEAF

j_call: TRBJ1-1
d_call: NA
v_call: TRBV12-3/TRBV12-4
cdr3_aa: ASRLSLNTEAF

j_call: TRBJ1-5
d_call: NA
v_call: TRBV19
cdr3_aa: ASGTSVRSNQPQH

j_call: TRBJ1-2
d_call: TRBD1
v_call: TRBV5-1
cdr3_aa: ASSLGQGAGGT

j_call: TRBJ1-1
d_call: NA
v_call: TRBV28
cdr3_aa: ASRLLTEAF

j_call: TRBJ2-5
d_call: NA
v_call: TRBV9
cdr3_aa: ASSVRDSRGETQY

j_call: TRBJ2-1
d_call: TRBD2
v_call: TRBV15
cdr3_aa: ATSKGLGLNEQF

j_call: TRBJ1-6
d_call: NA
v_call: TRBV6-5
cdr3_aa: ASSYRGHNSPLH

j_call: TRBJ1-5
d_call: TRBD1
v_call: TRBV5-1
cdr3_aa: ASSWGTDNQPQH

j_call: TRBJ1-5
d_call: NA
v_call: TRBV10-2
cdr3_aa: AAASGAPNQPQH

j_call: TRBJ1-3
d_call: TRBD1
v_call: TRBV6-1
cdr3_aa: ASSAGQGSGNTIY

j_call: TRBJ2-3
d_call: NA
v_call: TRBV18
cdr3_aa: ASSPTAGTDTQY

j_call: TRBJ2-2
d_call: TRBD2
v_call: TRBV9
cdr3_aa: ASSVRGANTGELF

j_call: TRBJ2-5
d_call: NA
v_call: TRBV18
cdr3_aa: ASSPGAETQY

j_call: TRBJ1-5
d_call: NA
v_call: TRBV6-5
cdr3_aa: ASSYSGGNQPQH

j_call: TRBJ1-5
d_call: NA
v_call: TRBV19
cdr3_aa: ASSMQVFQPQH

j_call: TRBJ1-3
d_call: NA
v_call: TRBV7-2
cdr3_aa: ASSLRGSGNTIY

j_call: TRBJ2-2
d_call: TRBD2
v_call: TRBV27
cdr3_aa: ASRTSGANTGELF

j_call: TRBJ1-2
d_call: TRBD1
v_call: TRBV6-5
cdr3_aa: ASSHADREAGGYT

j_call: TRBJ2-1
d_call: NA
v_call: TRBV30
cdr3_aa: AWSLGSSYNEQF

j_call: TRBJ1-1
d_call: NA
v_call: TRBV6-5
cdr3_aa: ASSRAGITEAF

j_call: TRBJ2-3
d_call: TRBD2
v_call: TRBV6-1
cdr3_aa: ASSEEGSGATDTQY

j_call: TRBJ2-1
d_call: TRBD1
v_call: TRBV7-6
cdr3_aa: ASSLNRGYEQF

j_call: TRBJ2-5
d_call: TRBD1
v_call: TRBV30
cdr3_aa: AWVSKGALETQY

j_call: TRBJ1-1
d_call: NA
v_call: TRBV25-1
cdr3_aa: ASSVQGYTEAF

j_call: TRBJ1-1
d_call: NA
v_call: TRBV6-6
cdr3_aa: ASSYGRNTEAF

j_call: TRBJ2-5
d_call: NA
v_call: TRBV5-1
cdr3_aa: ASSLIPYDMKTQY

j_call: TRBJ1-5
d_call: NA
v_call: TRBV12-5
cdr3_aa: ASAQQGYNQPQH

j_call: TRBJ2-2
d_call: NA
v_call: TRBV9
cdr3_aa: ASSPAGGTGELF

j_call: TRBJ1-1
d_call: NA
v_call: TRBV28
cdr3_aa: ASRRQNTEAF

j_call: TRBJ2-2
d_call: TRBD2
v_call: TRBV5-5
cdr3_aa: ASSPGWASGGSANTGELF

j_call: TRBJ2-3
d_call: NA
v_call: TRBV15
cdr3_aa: ATSRDLGAGTDTQY

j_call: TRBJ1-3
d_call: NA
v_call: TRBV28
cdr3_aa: ASSRGSGNTIY

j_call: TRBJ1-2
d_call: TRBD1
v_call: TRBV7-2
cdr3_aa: ASSSGTGDSGYT

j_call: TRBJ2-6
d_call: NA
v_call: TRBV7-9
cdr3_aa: ASSLGQAGANVLT

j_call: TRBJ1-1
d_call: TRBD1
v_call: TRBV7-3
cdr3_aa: ASSLQGSTEAF

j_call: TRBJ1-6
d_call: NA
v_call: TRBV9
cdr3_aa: ASSPSQFTPNSPLH

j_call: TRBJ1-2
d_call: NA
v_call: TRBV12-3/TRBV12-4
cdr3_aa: ASSFHFSGYT

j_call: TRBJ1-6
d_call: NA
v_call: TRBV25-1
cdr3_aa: ASSASWLRGSPLH